A selection of T cell receptor beta chains follows, all from one sample in a study of PD-L1 blockade in urothelial cancer. The assay was immunoSEQ multiplex PCR, and TCRdb's table has in-frame clones only and misses some. The repertoire holds roughly 130,000 clones, approximately 84% seen once, with roughly 3.5% in the top ten. Sequencing was performed on PBMCs, taken around atezolizumab (anti-PD-L1) treatment. The receptor source for this set is a man aged 50 to 60 with urothelial cancer. Each CDR3 is given with its conserved first and last residue. The D gene is left open where the match is weak. Not every row has a clone size; where given, it reads once, few, many or a size class.

J gene | clone size | D gene | V gene | CDR3 protein | CDR3 DNA
TRBJ2-5 | - | - | TRBV7-9 | CASSLTASQETQYF | TGTGCCAGCAGCTTGACAGCTAGCCAAGAGACCCAGTACTTC
TRBJ2-5 | once | - | TRBV19 | CASSQTGQETQYF | TGTGCCAGTAGTCAGACAGGCCAAGAGACCCAGTACTTC
TRBJ2-7 | - | TRBD2 | TRBV28 | CAAGGGSSYEQYF | TGTGCCGCTGGGGGAGGGAGCTCCTACGAGCAGTACTTC
TRBJ2-1 | - | - | TRBV30 | CAWSPHTRGEQFF | TGTGCCTGGAGTCCTCACACTAGGGGGGAGCAGTTCTTC
TRBJ2-2 | - | - | TRBV7-9 | CASSGGGVQLDGELFF | TGTGCCAGCAGCGGAGGGGGCGTCCAATTGGACGGGGAGCTGTTTTTT
TRBJ1-1 | - | TRBD1 | TRBV10-3 | CAISTGGAGVPEAFF | TGTGCCATCAGCACAGGGGGCGCGGGGGTACCTGAAGCTTTCTTT
TRBJ2-1 | - | TRBD2 | TRBV10-2 | CASSVASGRGRGDEQFF | TGCGCCAGCAGTGTAGCTAGCGGGAGGGGCCGTGGAGATGAGCAGTTCTTC
TRBJ2-5 | once | - | TRBV4-2 | CASSQAGVEETQYF | TGTGCCAGCAGCCAAGCGGGAGTGGAGGAGACCCAGTACTTC
TRBJ2-2 | - | TRBD1 | TRBV11-2 | CASSPWDRGRAGELFF | TGTGCCAGCAGCCCCTGGGACAGGGGGCGCGCCGGGGAGCTGTTTTTT
TRBJ2-1 | - | - | TRBV28 | CASSILHTRDEQFF | TGTGCCAGCAGCATACTCCACACTAGGGATGAGCAGTTCTTC
TRBJ2-7 | - | - | TRBV5-6 | CASSLGGTNEQYF | TGTGCCAGCAGCTTGGGAGGTACAAACGAGCAGTACTTC
TRBJ1-2 | - | TRBD1 | TRBV9 | CASSVATGTGRNGYTF | TGTGCCAGCAGCGTAGCTACTGGGACAGGGAGGAATGGCTACACCTTC
TRBJ2-3 | - | TRBD2 | TRBV19 | CASRLAGGSTDTQYF | TGTGCAAGTAGATTGGCGGGAGGAAGCACAGATACGCAGTATTTT
TRBJ2-2 | - | - | TRBV10-3 | CAISGGSNTGELFF | TGTGCCATCAGTGGTGGGAGTAACACCGGGGAGCTGTTTTTT
TRBJ1-4 | - | TRBD1 | TRBV18 | CASSPNRGGSEKLFF | TGTGCCAGCTCACCCAACAGGGGAGGAAGTGAAAAACTGTTTTTT
TRBJ2-5 | - | - | TRBV7-9 | CASSFSAQETQYF | TGTGCCAGCAGCTTCAGTGCCCAAGAGACCCAGTACTTC
TRBJ2-7 | - | - | TRBV19 | CASSKGAYSYEQYF | TGTGCCAGTAGTAAAGGGGCCTACTCCTACGAGCAGTACTTC
TRBJ2-1 | - | - | TRBV28 | CASSPLSTTGTRSRSSYNEQFF | TGTGCCAGCAGCCCACTTTCCACTACAGGGACCCGTTCCCGTAGCTCCTACAATGAGCAGTTCTTC
TRBJ2-3 | - | TRBD2 | TRBV28 | CASRSGTSVGTDTQYF | TGTGCCAGCAGGTCCGGGACTAGTGTAGGCACAGATACGCAGTATTTT
TRBJ2-3 | once | TRBD1 | TRBV7-3 | CASSLTGTGYTDTQYF | TGTGCCAGCAGCTTAACCGGGACAGGGTACACAGATACGCAGTATTTT
TRBJ1-1 | - | TRBD1 | TRBV30 | CAWSVRVGQGATEAFF | TGTGCCTGGAGTGTAAGGGTGGGGCAGGGGGCCACTGAAGCTTTCTTT
TRBJ2-1 | - | - | TRBV30 | CAWKGRSSYNEQFF | TGTGCCTGGAAGGGGCGGAGCTCCTACAATGAGCAGTTCTTC
TRBJ2-1 | - | TRBD2 | TRBV5-1 | CASSLLGSGSYNEQFF | TGCGCCAGCAGCTTGCTTGGTAGCGGGAGCTACAATGAGCAGTTCTTC
TRBJ1-3 | - | - | TRBV5-4 | CATSLSGNTIYF | TGTGCCACCAGCCTTAGTGGAAACACCATATATTTT
TRBJ2-1 | - | - | TRBV5-1 | CASSSIGTFEDEQFF | TGCGCCAGCAGCTCCATCGGGACTTTTGAGGATGAGCAGTTCTTC
TRBJ2-7 | - | TRBD1 | TRBV5-4 | CASSSGQVTYEQYF | TGTGCCAGCAGCTCGGGACAGGTTACCTACGAGCAGTACTTC
TRBJ2-4 | - | TRBD2 | TRBV19 | CAVAGDNTKNIQYF | TGTGCCGTAGCGGGGGATAATACCAAAAACATTCAGTACTTC
TRBJ2-3 | - | TRBD2 | TRBV18 | CASSRLTSGSGDTQYF | TGTGCCAGCTCACGCCTGACTAGCGGGAGTGGAGATACGCAGTATTTT
TRBJ2-3 | - | - | TRBV18 | CASSSYTDSRTDTQYF | TGTGCCAGCTCATCGTATACGGACTCTCGCACAGATACGCAGTATTTT
TRBJ2-1 | - | - | TRBV9 | CASSVAGVGLYEQFF | TGTGCCAGCAGCGTAGCGGGGGTTGGTCTCTATGAGCAGTTCTTC
TRBJ1-5 | few | - | TRBV19 | CASSVAGLNQPQHF | TGTGCCAGTAGTGTAGCAGGTCTCAATCAGCCCCAGCATTTT
TRBJ2-6 | once | - | TRBV9 | CASSLAAGANVLTF | TGTGCCAGCAGCCTCGCAGCTGGGGCCAACGTCCTGACTTTC